This T cell receptor (beta chain) was retrieved from a study of siplizumab effects on memory and regulatory T cells. Study results and caveats: Naive T cell populations appeared to exhibit greater diversity than memory cells and appeared to be major alloresponse contributors.

Of note for this clone: Its matching antigen is unknown.

The CDR3 contains 14 residues. The germline V and J ends were trimmed by 9 bases and 0 bases, with 9 bases remaining between them. CDR1 is LNHDA and CDR2 is SQIVND in the germline V gene (reference sequence). Profiling relied on immunoSEQ multiplex PCR, and the TCRdb table lists in-frame clones only, not all of them. Of over 85,000 clones in the sample, approximately 93% were seen once. Sequenced material: CD8+ T cells sorted from blood. This chain links TRBV19 with TRBJ2-6, with D perhaps matching TRBD1 or TRBD2 (5 bases each). This TCR came from a human donor in good health. Here the CDR3 reads CASRDGSGANVLTF. The CDR3 DNA reads TGTGCCAGCAGGGACGGCTCTGGGGCCAACGTCCTGACTTTC.